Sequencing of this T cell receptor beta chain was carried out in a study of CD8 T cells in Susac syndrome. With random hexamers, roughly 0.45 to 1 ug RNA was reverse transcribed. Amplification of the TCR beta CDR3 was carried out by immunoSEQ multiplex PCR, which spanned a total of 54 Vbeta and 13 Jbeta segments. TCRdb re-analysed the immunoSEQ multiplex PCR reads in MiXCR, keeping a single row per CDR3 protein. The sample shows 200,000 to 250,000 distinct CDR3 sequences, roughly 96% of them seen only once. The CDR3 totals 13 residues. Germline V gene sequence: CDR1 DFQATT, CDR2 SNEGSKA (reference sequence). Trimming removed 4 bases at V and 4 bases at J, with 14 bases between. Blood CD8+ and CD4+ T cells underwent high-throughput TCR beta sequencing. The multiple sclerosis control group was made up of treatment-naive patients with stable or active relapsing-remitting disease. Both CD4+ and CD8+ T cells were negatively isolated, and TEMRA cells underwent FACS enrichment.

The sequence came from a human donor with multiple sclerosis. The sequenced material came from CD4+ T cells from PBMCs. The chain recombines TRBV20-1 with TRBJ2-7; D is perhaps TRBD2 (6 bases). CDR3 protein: CSAKAGRTYEQYF. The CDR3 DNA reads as TGCAGTGCTAAGGCGGGGCGTACATACGAGCAGTACTTC.